The present T cell receptor beta chain was sequenced within a study of blood T cell repertoires in COVID-19. Between the trimmed V and J ends, which lost 0 bases and 7 bases, there was a span of 12 bases. The germline V gene has CDR1 LNHNV and CDR2 YYDKDF (reference sequence). The CDR3 consists of 14 residues. Some clones are missing from TCRdb's copy, which holds only in-frame ones; the method was immunoSEQ multiplex PCR. This sample has some 120,000 clones; 90% occur once, and the top ten carry about 4%. The material sequenced was peripheral blood. The receptor was isolated from a man aged 45 to 65 with active COVID-19. This chain connects TRBV15 to TRBJ1-2, with D unclear. The CDR3 is CATSRENGVLGYTF. The CDR3 DNA is TGTGCCACCAGCAGAGAAAATGGAGTTCTTGGCTACACCTTC.